Described below is a single T cell receptor beta chain sequence and its context. The target antigen is unknown. CDR1 and CDR2 (germline): SGHDN, FVKESK. This CDR3 is built from 15 residues. V shed 1 base, J shed 4 bases, and the junction held 7 bases outside the gene matches. These data belong to a study of yellow fever vaccine responses in identical twins. Study-level results: Among the twins, the vaccine T cell response reportedly seemed partly convergent and partly personalized.

TCRdb re-called the RT-PCR reads through MiXCR, storing one row per CDR3 protein. Altogether some 5,000 distinct CDR3 sequences are present, about 77% being singletons, with the ten largest covering 2% to 3%. The chain is built from TRBV14 and TRBJ2-7, with 7 bases fitting TRBD2. The TCR comes from a woman under 30 who received the yellow fever vaccine. The sample in question was T cells from blood (PBMCs), unsorted or a sorted subset (not recorded which), obtained before or after yellow fever vaccination (not recorded which). The DNA of the CDR3 is TGTGCCAGCAGCCAAGTCCTCGGGACTACGTACGAGCAGTACTTC. As protein: CASSQVLGTTYEQYF. Looking up the rest from reference TRBV14 and TRBJ2-7 gives the full variable domain: EAGVTQFPSHSVIEKGQTVTLRCDPISGHDNLYWYRRVMGKEIKFLLHFVKESKQDESGMPNNRFLAERTGGTYSTLKVQPAELEDSGVYFCASSQVLGTTYEQYFGPGTRLTVT.